A single sample is the source of the 32 T cell receptor beta chains below, sequenced in a study of blood T cell repertoires in COVID-19 (dated by TCRdb to 2020 to 2022). Library generation was performed with the immunoSEQ multiplex PCR assay. TCRdb holds this immuneACCESS table with in-frame rearrangements only. Some clones are missing; in checked studies, unresolved V genes explain under half, and the rest has no known cause. In this sample the table shows hundreds of thousands of clones, 90% of which occur a single time. Jointly, the top ten make up roughly 2.6% of the sample. Specimen: PBMCs or T cells enriched from blood (not recorded which). The source is a man aged 55 to 70 who had recovered from COVID-19.

This chain links TRBV29-1 with TRBJ2-7; 11 nucleotides match TRBD1. The CDR3 sequence is 14 residues long. J was trimmed by 6 bases and V by 8 bases; bases with no gene match: 12. Per the germline V gene, CDR1 is SQVTM and CDR2 is ANQGSEA. The CDR3 bases are TGCAGCACGAAGGCTGGACAGGGGGCGGTCGAGCAGTACTTC. Translation: CSTKAGQGAVEQYF.

V gene TRBV5-1 combines with J gene TRBJ2-1; D gene ambiguous. The germline CDR1 and CDR2 sequences are SGHRS and YFSETQ. This CDR3 spans 16 amino acids. The V and J ends lost 0 bases and 3 bases respectively, with 13 bases between them. The CDR3: CASSLGLETVYNEQFF. The CDR3, as DNA: TGCGCCAGCAGCTTGGGGTTGGAGACTGTCTACAATGAGCAGTTCTTC. The full variable domain, its missing parts supplied by reference TRBV5-1 and TRBJ2-1, is KAGVTQTPRYLIKTRGQQVTLSCSPISGHRSVSWYQQTPGQGLQFLFEYFSETQRNKGNFPGRFSGRQFSNSRSEMNVSTLELGDSALYLCASSLGLETVYNEQFFGPGTRLTVL.

The rearrangement links TRBV10-3 to TRBJ1-5; D gene ambiguous. Trimming took 0 bases from V and 4 from J, leaving 7 bases between them. Germline V lookup: CDR1 ENHRY, CDR2 SYGVKD. The CDR3 extends over 14 amino acids. This chain's CDR3 is CAISESRENQPQHF. The CDR3 region has the DNA TGTGCCATCAGTGAGTCTCGGGAGAATCAGCCCCAGCATTTT.

The chain joins TRBV9 to TRBJ2-5; TRBD1 is a possible D gene (6 bases). CDR1 is SGDLS, CDR2 YYNGEE, per germline. CDR3 length: 17 residues. Trimming took 0 bases from V and 1 from J, leaving 16 bases between them. The CDR3 loop is CASSVVAGVEGQETQYF. Here the CDR3 DNA reads TGTGCCAGCAGCGTAGTTGCAGGGGTTGAGGGCCAAGAGACCCAGTACTTC.

The rearrangement links TRBV11-2 to TRBJ2-7; tentative D call: TRBD2 (5 bases). The CDR3 has 15 residues. CDR1 is SGHAT, CDR2 FQNNGV, per germline. The V and J ends lost 1 base and 7 bases respectively, with 17 bases between them. The CDR3 DNA is TGTGCCAGCAGCTTAGCGGGCAGCCTTTCGGGGGAGCAGTACTTC. Amino acid sequence: CASSLAGSLSGEQYF.

The chain couples TRBV4-3 to TRBJ2-1; 11 bases align to TRBD2. Germline assignment: CDR1 LGHNA and CDR2 YSLEER. This CDR3 region has 17 residues. V dropped 0 bases and J dropped 7; count of bases not matched to a gene: 8. The CDR3 protein is CASSQDHRLAGWNEQFF. The CDR3 nucleotides read TGCGCCAGCAGCCAAGATCACAGACTAGCGGGGTGGAATGAGCAGTTCTTC.

This chain connects TRBV9 to TRBJ1-3; D not resolved. Germline V gene lookup returns CDR1 SGDLS and CDR2 YYNGEE. Between the trimmed V and J ends, which lost 4 bases and 0 bases, there was a span of 14 bases. The CDR3 loop spans 16 amino acids. CDR3 DNA: TGTGCCAGCAGCTCGGGGATGGGGATCTCTGGAAACACCATATATTTT. Its translation: CASSSGMGISGNTIYF.

Concerning this clone itself: Other DNA sequences from this sample encode an identical CDR3 as well. The V and J genes are TRBV3-1 (or the pseudogene TRBV3-2) and TRBJ1-1; no reliable D call. The CDR3 sequence is 12 residues long. The V end was cut by 3 bases, the J end by 4 bases, with 6 bases between. Germline assignment: CDR1 LGHDT and CDR2 YNNKEL (reference sequence). CDR3 region: CASSQSGTEAFF. The DNA for the CDR3 is TGTGCCAGCAGCCAGAGTGGCACTGAAGCTTTCTTT.

The gene calls are TRBV30 and TRBJ1-6, with 8 bases lining up with TRBD1. This CDR3 comprises 15 residues. Trimming took 4 bases from V and 6 from J; bases not matched to a gene: 8. CDR1 is GTSNPN, CDR2 SVGIG, per germline (reference sequence). CDR3 region: CAWIPGGFGNSPLHF. The CDR3 region has the DNA TGTGCCTGGATTCCAGGGGGCTTCGGTAATTCACCCCTCCACTTT.

J is TRBJ1-6 and V is TRBV30; 9 nucleotides match TRBD1. V was pared by 0 bases and J by 6 bases, with 9 bases of the junction left unmatched. Germline assignment: CDR1 GTSNPN and CDR2 SVGIG (reference sequence). CDR3 length equals 17 residues. CDR3 in DNA: TGTGCCTGGAGTGTACGTACAGGGGGCGATCCTAATTCACCCCTCCACTTT. Its translation is CAWSVRTGGDPNSPLHF.

The V and J genes are TRBV7-8 and TRBJ1-6; D gene uncertain. Trimming pared 0 bases from V and 7 bases from J, leaving 7 bases between. The length of the CDR3 is 14 residues. Germline V lookup: CDR1 SGHVS, CDR2 FQNEAQ. Written as DNA, the CDR3 is TGTGCCAGCAGCTTAGCTGACTTGAATTCACCCCTCCACTTT. It translates to CASSLADLNSPLHF.

The chain couples TRBV10-3 to TRBJ2-7; 10 bases align to TRBD2. The CDR3 is 15 amino acids. In germline, CDR1 is ENHRY, CDR2 SYGVKD. DNA of the CDR3: TGTGGAACCAGACTAGCGGGCCAGGGCACCTACGAGCAGTACTTC. It translates to CGTRLAGQGTYEQYF.

V is TRBV4-3 and J is TRBJ1-1; 7 bases line up with TRBD1. From germline, CDR1 is LGHNA and CDR2 YSLEER. This CDR3 has 15 residues. Trimming at V came to 1 base and at J to 4 bases, leaving 6 bases not matched to a gene. In nucleotides, the CDR3 is TGCGCCAGCAGCCAAGGAGGGGGCTTGGGCACTGAAGCTTTCTTT. Translation gives CASSQGGGLGTEAFF.

This chain joins TRBV18 and TRBJ2-2, with a weak D call TRBD1 (6 bases). Trimming removed 4 bases from V and 6 bases from J, with 12 bases in between. In germline, CDR1 is KGHSH, CDR2 LQKENI. This CDR3 is built from 14 residues. CDR3 bases: TGTGCCAGCTCACTCCACTCAGGGGCCGGGGAGCTGTTTTTT. Amino acids: CASSLHSGAGELFF. The complete variable domain, with remaining parts taken from reference TRBV18 and TRBJ2-2, reads NAGVMQNPRHLVRRRGQEARLRCSPMKGHSHVYWYRQLPEEGLKFMVYLQKENIIDESGMPKERFSAEFPKEGPSILRIQQVVRGDSAAYFCASSLHSGAGELFFGEGSRLTVL.

Details on this clone: Compared with germline, one end of the junction differs, possibly owing to a read error. The chain has TRBV11-2 and TRBJ1-4; tentative D call: TRBD1 (5 bases). The CDR3 sequence is 18 residues long. Germline values: CDR1 SGHAT, CDR2 FQNNGV. The CDR3: CASSLEYFAGATNEKLFF. CDR3 DNA sequence: TGTGCCAGCAGCCTAGAATACTTCGCGGGGGCAACTAATGAAAAACTGTTTTTT.

The rearrangement links TRBV18 to TRBJ1-4; tentative D call: TRBD1 (5 bases). Germline V gives CDR1 KGHSH, CDR2 LQKENI. V was cut by 5 bases and J by 0 bases, with 10 bases left in between. The length of the CDR3 is 15 residues. CDR3 in DNA: TGTGCCAGCTCAGAACAGGTTTCAACTAATGAAAAACTGTTTTTT. Its translation is CASSEQVSTNEKLFF.

Relative to its sample, this clone is medium-sized. This chain uses TRBV7-2 with TRBJ1-6; TRBD1 matches 8 bases. Germline lookup yields CDR1 SGHTA and CDR2 FQGNSA. The V and J ends lost 2 bases and 10 bases, in that order; junction bases with no gene match: 7. The CDR3 runs 15 residues. CDR3 nucleotide sequence: TGTGCCAGCAGCTTATCGCAGGGGGCGAGATCACCCCTCCACTTT. Translating gives CASSLSQGARSPLHF.

This chain uses TRBV29-1 with TRBJ2-7, with 10 bases that match TRBD1. The CDR3 is 15 amino acids. Germline V gene lookup returns CDR1 SQVTM and CDR2 ANQGSEA. With V trimmed by 0 bases and J by 6 bases, 8 bases remained unmatched. The CDR3 sequence: CSVEENGTGETEQYF. CDR3 nucleotide sequence: TGCAGCGTTGAAGAAAACGGGACAGGGGAAACCGAGCAGTACTTC.

V gene TRBV9 combines with J gene TRBJ2-5; maybe TRBD2 (7 bases). The CDR3 consists of 14 residues. Trimming removed 0 bases from V and 7 bases from J, with 13 bases in between. Germline V gene lookup returns CDR1 SGDLS and CDR2 YYNGEE. The CDR3 bases are TGTGCCAGCAGCGTAGGGACTGGGGGGGCGACCCAGTACTTC. This codes for CASSVGTGGATQYF. Full variable domain (outside the CDR3, taken from reference TRBV9 and TRBJ2-5): DSGVTQTPKHLITATGQRVTLRCSPRSGDLSVYWYQQSLDQGLQFLIQYYNGEERAKGNILERFSAQQFPDLHSELNLSSLELGDSALYFCASSVGTGGATQYFGPGTRLLVL.

The chain combines TRBV6-5 with TRBJ1-2; 7 bases are shared with TRBD1. The CDR3 runs to 14 residues. V was pared by 6 bases and J by 1 base, with 5 bases of the junction left unmatched. Germline CDR1 reads MNHEY; CDR2 reads SVGAGI. The CDR3 is CASRQGVGNYGYTF. The CDR3 nucleotides are TGTGCCAGCAGGCAGGGGGTGGGTAACTATGGCTACACCTTC.

This clone appeared a single time. The V gene is TRBV28, the J gene TRBJ2-3; possibly TRBD2 for D (5 bases). The germline V gene has CDR1 MDHEN and CDR2 SYDVKM. The CDR3 is 15 amino acids. V shed 4 bases and J shed 4 bases, with 15 bases lying between them. The CDR3 spells CASSYGGHGADTQYF. CDR3 DNA: TGTGCCAGCAGTTACGGAGGTCATGGAGCAGATACGCAGTATTTT. Looking up the rest from reference TRBV28 and TRBJ2-3 gives the full variable domain: DVKVTQSSRYLVKRTGEKVFLECVQDMDHENMFWYRQDPGLGLRLIYFSYDVKMKEKGDIPEGYSVSREKKERFSLILESASTNQTSMYLCASSYGGHGADTQYFGPGTRLTVL.

This chain joins TRBV24-1 and TRBJ2-2; 11 nucleotides match TRBD1. CDR1 is KGHDR, CDR2 SFDVKD, per germline. After removal of 3 bases from V and 2 bases from J, the junction contained 4 bases not matched to a gene. There are 17 residues in the CDR3. CDR3 nucleotides: TGTGCCACCAGTGATAGGACAGGGGGCGGAAACACCGGGGAGCTGTTTTTT. Its translation: CATSDRTGGGNTGELFF.

This rearrangement joins TRBV18 to TRBJ1-1; D is unclear. Deletions cut 6 bases from V and 3 bases from J, with 20 bases between. Per germline, CDR1 KGHSH and CDR2 LQKENI. The CDR3 runs to 16 residues. The CDR3 loop reads CASSPIRFLRDTEAFF. The CDR3 DNA reads TGTGCCAGCTCGCCCATAAGATTCCTGCGGGACACTGAAGCTTTCTTT.

This chain links TRBV7-9 with TRBJ1-1; 10 bases are shared with TRBD1. The CDR3 is made up of 17 amino acids. Germline V lookup: CDR1 SEHNR, CDR2 FQNEAQ (reference sequence). The ends lost 5 bases at V and 3 bases at J; junction bases unmatched: 12. The CDR3 DNA is TGTGCCAGCAGCCGAGGAAACCGACAGGGGGCATACACTGAAGCTTTCTTT. This codes for CASSRGNRQGAYTEAFF.

The genes are TRBV5-1 and TRBJ1-1, with D hard to call. The germline V gene encodes CDR1 SGHRS and CDR2 YFSETQ. The V end was cut by 6 bases, the J end by 4 bases, with 13 bases between. The length of the CDR3 is 13 residues. The CDR3 loop is CASKAVVGTEAFF. CDR3 sequence (DNA): TGCGCCAGCAAGGCGGTCGTAGGCACTGAAGCTTTCTTT. The full variable domain, its missing parts supplied by reference TRBV5-1 and TRBJ1-1, is KAGVTQTPRYLIKTRGQQVTLSCSPISGHRSVSWYQQTPGQGLQFLFEYFSETQRNKGNFPGRFSGRQFSNSRSEMNVSTLELGDSALYLCASKAVVGTEAFFGQGTRLTVV.

The chain combines TRBV21-1 with TRBJ2-3; no DNA check was done on the table's D call, TRBD2. TRBV21-1 is a listed pseudogene. The CDR3 has 19 residues. CDR3 amino acids: CASSSYTLAGTSGGDTQYF. The CDR3 nucleotides read TGTGCCAGCAGCAGCTACACACTCGCCGGGACTAGCGGTGGAGATACGCAGTATTTT.

The chain is built from TRBV12-5 and TRBJ1-5, with D perhaps TRBD1 (6 bases). This CDR3 is built from 15 residues. CDR1 is LGHNT, CDR2 FRNRAP, per germline. The ends were cut back, 4 bases at V and 0 bases at J, with 10 bases in the middle. The CDR3: CASGSGTHSNQPQHF. Written as DNA, the CDR3 is TGTGCTAGTGGTTCGGGGACACATAGCAATCAGCCCCAGCATTTT.

The CDR3 DNA reads as TGTGCCAGCAGTGGACAGGGGTTGCGTGAAAAACTGTTTTTT. Its protein is CASSGQGLREKLFF. The rearrangement joins TRBV6-2 or TRBV6-3 to TRBJ1-4; 9 nucleotides align to TRBD1. CDR3 size: 14 residues. Germline V gene lookup returns CDR1 MNHEY and CDR2 SVGEGT. V was pared by 5 bases and J by 7 bases, with 5 bases of the junction left unmatched.

The chain is built from TRBV9 and TRBJ1-3; no firm D call. The germline CDR1 and CDR2 sequences are SGDLS and YYNGEE. Between the trimmed V and J ends, which lost 0 bases and 1 base, there was a span of 8 bases. CDR3 length equals 15 residues. DNA of the CDR3: TGTGCCAGCAGCGTAGACAGCAAATCTGGAAACACCATATATTTT. It is translated as CASSVDSKSGNTIYF.

The genes are TRBV7-8 and TRBJ1-5; D is uncertain. The CDR3 runs 13 residues. Trimming shortened V by 5 bases and J by 7 bases, and 12 bases separated the two germline ends. Germline V gene lookup returns CDR1 SGHVS and CDR2 FQNEAQ. The chain's CDR3 is CASSPGVWQPQHF. The CDR3 nucleotides are TGTGCCAGCAGCCCCGGGGTTTGGCAGCCCCAGCATTTT.

V is TRBV12-5 and J is TRBJ1-6; 7 bases agree with TRBD1. The V and J ends lost 6 bases and 9 bases, in that order; junction bases with no gene match: 5. This CDR3 region has 13 residues. Per the germline V gene, CDR1 is LGHNT and CDR2 is FRNRAP. CDR3 sequence (DNA): TGTGCTAGTGGGTCGACAGGGTTTTCACCCCTCCACTTT. Its translation: CASGSTGFSPLHF.

This chain joins TRBV19 and TRBJ1-2; 11 bases are a match to TRBD1. The CDR3 extends over 15 amino acids. Germline-derived CDR1 and CDR2 are LNHDA and SQIVND (reference sequence). After removal of 3 bases from V and 7 bases from J, the junction contained 7 bases not matched to a gene. The CDR3 DNA reads TGTGCCAGTAGTATCCAGGGACAGGGGGATGTTGGCTACACCTTC. Encoded protein: CASSIQGQGDVGYTF.